This TCR beta chain was captured by sequencing in a study of T cells in Graves' hyperthyroidism and ophthalmopathy. Patients aged 18 to 65 with hyperthyroidism were newly diagnosed, with duration under 2 months. The TCR beta CDR3 regions underwent amplification using RNA transcripts as the source. Researchers ran a first-round RT-PCR on the TCR CDR3 using the HTBI primer set. Each CDR3 protein is one row after TCRdb ran MiXCR on the multiplex PCR reads. The data contain some 740,000 distinct CDR3 sequences, 11% to 15% of them singletons. V lost 1 base, J lost 4 bases, and 11 bases lay in between. The CDR3 is 14 residues long.

Specimen: blood. The chain carries TRBV12-3 or TRBV12-4 and TRBJ2-7; D gene ambiguous. The TCR sequence derives from a woman aged 18-30 years with Graves' hyperthyroidism. CDR3 nucleotide sequence: TGTGCCAGCAGTTTAGGGACGCCCCTATACGAGCAGTACTTC. As protein: CASSLGTPLYEQYF.